This is a list of T cell receptor beta chains from one sample in a study of T cell responses to AZD1222 COVID-19 vaccine. The repertoire was sequenced with immunoSEQ multiplex PCR; TCRdb's copy has only in-frame clones and lacks some. Among around 140,000 clones listed, 80% to 90% were seen once. Here the sequenced sample was peripheral blood, taken on day 0 of AZD1222 vaccination. These TCRs come from an adult in good health. Each CDR3 is given with its conserved first and last residue. D genes are given only for firm matches.

CDR3aa	v_gene	d_gene
CASSTGGTEAFF	TRBV18	.
CASSFGLNYGYTF	TRBV27	.
CASSEVGLAGAEVSYEQYF	TRBV6-1	TRBD2
CASNNRDRGLRETQYF	TRBV7-9	TRBD1
CASSWDQLSYEQYF	TRBV11-2	.
CASGTALYGYTF	TRBV2	.
CASSPLAGGTDTQYF	TRBV18	TRBD2
CASSPRALEPGDTQYF	TRBV4-2	.
CASSSDSINQPQHF	TRBV7-2	.
CASSSRGPQYF	TRBV11-2	.
CASRTASSYNEQFF	TRBV11-2	.
CASSLGGRAYNEQFF	TRBV11-2	TRBD2
CASSLALHMDQPQHF	TRBV7-2	.
CASSADRGYNQPQHF	TRBV19	TRBD1
CASSPGALGVYGYTF	TRBV28	.
CASTQSGRKGEKLFF	TRBV19	.
CATSTGGDYGYTF	TRBV12-3/TRBV12-4	TRBD1
CASSSPQLAGGLGYNEQFF	TRBV28	TRBD2
CASSPWGGGNQPQHF	TRBV7-6	.
CASSYSRPPYTF	TRBV6-2/TRBV6-3	.
CASRIDPMGTDTQYF	TRBV5-4	.
CASRTGEMYEQYF	TRBV28	TRBD1
CASSTGTSGRAWIDTQYF	TRBV5-1	TRBD2
CASSAQGQVSNEKLFF	TRBV11-3	TRBD1
CASSLNGGGNTEAFF	TRBV27	.
CASSYRTGVDTQYF	TRBV6-5	TRBD1
CASSLGRTSGPESSTDTQYF	TRBV11-3	TRBD2
CASSQDNRGRDGYTF	TRBV3-1/TRBV3-2	TRBD1
CASSRTVISNQPQHF	TRBV2	.
CASSPDSGRSTDTQYF	TRBV9	TRBD2
CASSSTLEGGTKETQYF	TRBV7-9	.
CASSSGLAGFYEQYF	TRBV5-8	TRBD2
CASSQDLPRVDTQYF	TRBV4-3	.
CASSQSSGSSYEQYF	TRBV5-4	TRBD2
CASSLDPRDYYEQYF	TRBV7-3	.
CASSRTGGDYGYTF	TRBV25-1	TRBD1
CASSSRGTSGYNEQFF	TRBV7-6	TRBD2
CASSLPPGRTYNEQFF	TRBV5-4	.
CASSSLADSYNEQFF	TRBV9	.
CASSPPEGSPQHF	TRBV19	.
CASSQDVQYGYTF	TRBV4-2	.
CASSPPRTGASEKLFF	TRBV27	TRBD1
CASSPPVTSGSGAWETQYF	TRBV7-9	TRBD2
CASSLLGLAGFTYNEQFF	TRBV27	TRBD2
CASGGQPQHF	TRBV2	.
CASSFGQGWDTEAFF	TRBV7-2	TRBD1
CASSAGGRFYNEQFF	TRBV7-9	TRBD2
CASSLYTSGNTIYF	TRBV5-6	.
CASSPGVYNEQFF	TRBV18	.
CASSDRNMNTEAFF	TRBV2	.